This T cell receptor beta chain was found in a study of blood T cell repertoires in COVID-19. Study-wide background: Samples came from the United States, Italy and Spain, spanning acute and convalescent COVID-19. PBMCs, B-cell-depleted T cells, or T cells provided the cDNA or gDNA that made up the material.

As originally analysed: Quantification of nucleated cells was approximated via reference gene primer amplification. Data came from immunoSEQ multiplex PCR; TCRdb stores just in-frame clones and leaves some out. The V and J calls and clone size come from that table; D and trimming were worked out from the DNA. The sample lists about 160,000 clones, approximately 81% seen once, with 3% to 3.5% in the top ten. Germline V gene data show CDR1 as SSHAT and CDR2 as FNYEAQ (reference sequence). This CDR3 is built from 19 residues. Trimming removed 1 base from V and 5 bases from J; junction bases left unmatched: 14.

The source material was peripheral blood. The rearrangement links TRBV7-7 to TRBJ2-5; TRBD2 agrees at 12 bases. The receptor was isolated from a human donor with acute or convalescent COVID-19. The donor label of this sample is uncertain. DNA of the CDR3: TGTGCCAGCAGCTTAGGCTTGTTAAGTTGGACTAGCGGGGCGGAGACCCAGTACTTC. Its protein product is CASSLGLLSWTSGAETQYF.